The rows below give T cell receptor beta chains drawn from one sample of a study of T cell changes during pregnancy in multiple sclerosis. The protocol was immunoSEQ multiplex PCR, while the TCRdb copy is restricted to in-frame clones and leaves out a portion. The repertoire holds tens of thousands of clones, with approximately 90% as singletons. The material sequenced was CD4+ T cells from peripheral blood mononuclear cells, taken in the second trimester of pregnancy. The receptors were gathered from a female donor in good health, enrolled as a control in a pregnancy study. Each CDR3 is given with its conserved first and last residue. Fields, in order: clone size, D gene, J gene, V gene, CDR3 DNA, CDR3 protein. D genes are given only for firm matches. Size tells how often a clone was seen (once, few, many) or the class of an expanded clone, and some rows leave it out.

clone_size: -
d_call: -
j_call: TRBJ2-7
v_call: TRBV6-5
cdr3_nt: TGTGCCAGCAGTTCAACATCCTACGAGCAGTACTTC
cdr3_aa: CASSSTSYEQYF

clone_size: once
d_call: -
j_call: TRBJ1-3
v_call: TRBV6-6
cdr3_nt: TGTGCCAGCAGTTACTCTCCTTCTGGAAACACCATATATTTT
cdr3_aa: CASSYSPSGNTIYF

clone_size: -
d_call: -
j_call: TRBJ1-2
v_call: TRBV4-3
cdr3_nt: TGCGCCAGCAGCCAAGATTATGGAGTCTCGCACTATGGCTACACCTTC
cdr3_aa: CASSQDYGVSHYGYTF

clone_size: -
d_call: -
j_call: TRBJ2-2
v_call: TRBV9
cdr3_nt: TGTGCCAGCAGCGTAGGAGGACTCGCGAACACCGGGGAGCTGTTTTTT
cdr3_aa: CASSVGGLANTGELFF

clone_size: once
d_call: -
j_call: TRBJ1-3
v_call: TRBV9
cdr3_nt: TGTGCCAGCAACCGGGACACCGGTGGAAACACCATATATTTT
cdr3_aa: CASNRDTGGNTIYF

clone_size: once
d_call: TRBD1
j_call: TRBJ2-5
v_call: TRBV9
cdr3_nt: TGTGCCAGCAGCGTAGATGGGGACAGGCTAGAGACCCAGTACTTC
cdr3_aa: CASSVDGDRLETQYF

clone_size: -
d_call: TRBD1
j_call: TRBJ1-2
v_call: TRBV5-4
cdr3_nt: TGTGCCAGCAGCTTTGGACAGGGGTCCGTGGGCTACACCTTC
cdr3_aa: CASSFGQGSVGYTF

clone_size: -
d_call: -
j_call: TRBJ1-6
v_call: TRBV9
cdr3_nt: TGTGCCAGCAGCCCTGCTACAGGCACCTCCTCACCCCTCCACTTT
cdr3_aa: CASSPATGTSSPLHF

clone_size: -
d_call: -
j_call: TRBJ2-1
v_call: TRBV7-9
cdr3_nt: TGTGCCAGCAGCTTAGTAGCAAATGAGCAGTTCTTC
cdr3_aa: CASSLVANEQFF

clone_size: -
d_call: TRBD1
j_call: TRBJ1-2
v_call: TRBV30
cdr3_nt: TGTGCCCGGGACAGGGGAGGTGGCTACACCTTC
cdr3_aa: CARDRGGGYTF

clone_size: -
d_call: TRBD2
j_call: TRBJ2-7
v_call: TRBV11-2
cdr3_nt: TGTGCCAGCAGCTCGGAGCGGGGGGGCTCCTACGAGCAGTACTTC
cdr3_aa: CASSSERGGSYEQYF

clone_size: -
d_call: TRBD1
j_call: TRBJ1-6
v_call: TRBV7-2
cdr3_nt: TGTGCCAGCAGACTGGGACAGGGGGCTTATTCACCCCTCCACTTT
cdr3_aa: CASRLGQGAYSPLHF

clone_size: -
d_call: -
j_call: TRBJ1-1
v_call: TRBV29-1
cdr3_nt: TGCAGCCACCGGGGGGGGCCTTTGAACACTGAAGCTTTCTTT
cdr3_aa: CSHRGGPLNTEAFF

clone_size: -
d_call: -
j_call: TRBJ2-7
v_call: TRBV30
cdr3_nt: TGTGCCTGGAGGTTAGGGGGCTACGAGCAGTACTTC
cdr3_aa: CAWRLGGYEQYF

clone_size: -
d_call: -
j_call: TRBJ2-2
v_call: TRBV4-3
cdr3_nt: TGCGCCAGCAGCCAAGATGGGTTAGTGGGGCTAGACACCGGGGAGCTGTTTTTT
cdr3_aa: CASSQDGLVGLDTGELFF

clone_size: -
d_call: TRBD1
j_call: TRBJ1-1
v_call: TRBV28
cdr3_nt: TGTGCCAGCAGTCCGACAGGGGGAAACACTGAAGCTTTCTTT
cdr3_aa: CASSPTGGNTEAFF

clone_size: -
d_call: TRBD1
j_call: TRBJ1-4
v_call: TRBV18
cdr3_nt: TGTGCCAGCTCGTCGGACAGGGATGAAAAACTGTTTTTT
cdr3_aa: CASSSDRDEKLFF

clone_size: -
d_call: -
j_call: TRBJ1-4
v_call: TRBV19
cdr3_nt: TGTGCCAGTAGGAGGGGGACAACTAATGAAAAACTGTTTTTT
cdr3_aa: CASRRGTTNEKLFF

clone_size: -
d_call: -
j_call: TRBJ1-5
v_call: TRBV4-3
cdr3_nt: TGCGCCAGCAGCCAAGAGGAGGGGAACCAGCCCCAGCATTTT
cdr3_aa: CASSQEEGNQPQHF

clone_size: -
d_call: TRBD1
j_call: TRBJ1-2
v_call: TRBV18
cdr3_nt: TGTGCCAGCTCACACCTTGACAGGGCTAACTATGGCTACACCTTC
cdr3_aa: CASSHLDRANYGYTF

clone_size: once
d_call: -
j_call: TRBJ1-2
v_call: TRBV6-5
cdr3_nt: TGTGCCAGCAGTTACTCGAGAGTGAATGGCTACACCTTC
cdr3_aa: CASSYSRVNGYTF

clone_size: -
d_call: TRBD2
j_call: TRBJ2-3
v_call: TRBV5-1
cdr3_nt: TGCGCCAGCAGCTTGGATCCCGGGGGGTCCACAGATACGCAGTATTTT
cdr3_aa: CASSLDPGGSTDTQYF

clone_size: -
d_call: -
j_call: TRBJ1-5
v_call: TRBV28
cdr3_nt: TGTGCCAGCACCTCGGGTCAGCCCCAGCATTTT
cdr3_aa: CASTSGQPQHF

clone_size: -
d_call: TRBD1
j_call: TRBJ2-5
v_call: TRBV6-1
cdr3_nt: TGTGCCAGCAGTGAGACAGGGTTTCAGACCCAGTACTTC
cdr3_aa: CASSETGFQTQYF

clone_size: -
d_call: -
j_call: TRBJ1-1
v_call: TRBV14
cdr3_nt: TGTGCCAGCAGCCAAGATCTCATGGCAGGGCGGAACACTGAAGCTTTCTTT
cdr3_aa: CASSQDLMAGRNTEAFF

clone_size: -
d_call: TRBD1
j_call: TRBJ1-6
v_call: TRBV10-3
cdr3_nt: TGTGCCATCAGTGGACAGGGGGCCGATTCACCCCTCCACTTT
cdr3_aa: CAISGQGADSPLHF

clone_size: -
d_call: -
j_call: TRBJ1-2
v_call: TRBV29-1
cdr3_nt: TGCAGCGTAATGACAGGAGACTATGGCTACACCTTC
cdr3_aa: CSVMTGDYGYTF

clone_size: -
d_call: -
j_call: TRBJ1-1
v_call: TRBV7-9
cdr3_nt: TGTGCCAGCAGCTTTCCGGGGATTCGGGATGAAGCTTTCTTT
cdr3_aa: CASSFPGIRDEAFF

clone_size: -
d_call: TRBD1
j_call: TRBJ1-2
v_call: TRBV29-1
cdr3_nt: TGCAGCGTTCGGGACAGGGTAAACTATGGCTACACCTTC
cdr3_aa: CSVRDRVNYGYTF

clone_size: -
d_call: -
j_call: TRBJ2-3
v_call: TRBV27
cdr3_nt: TGTGCCAGCAGTCCCCGGGGTGGTAGGCCCACAGATACGCAGTATTTT
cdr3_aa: CASSPRGGRPTDTQYF

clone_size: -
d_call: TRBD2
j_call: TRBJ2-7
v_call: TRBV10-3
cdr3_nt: TGTGCCATCAGGTCTAGCGGGGGTCCCTCCGAGCAGTACTTC
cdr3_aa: CAIRSSGGPSEQYF

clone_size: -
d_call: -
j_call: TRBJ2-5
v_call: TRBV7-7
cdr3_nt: TGTGCTAGCAGCTTAGATCAGGGATCCCAGTACTTC
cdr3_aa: CASSLDQGSQYF

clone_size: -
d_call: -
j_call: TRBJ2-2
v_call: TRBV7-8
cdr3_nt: TGTGCCAGCAGCTTAGGCCAATTGACTTACACCGGGGAGCTGTTTTTT
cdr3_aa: CASSLGQLTYTGELFF

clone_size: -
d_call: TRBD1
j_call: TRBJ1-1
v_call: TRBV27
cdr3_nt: TGTGCCAGCAGTTCGGACAGGGTATTTATTAAAGCTTTCTTT
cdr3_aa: CASSSDRVFIKAFF

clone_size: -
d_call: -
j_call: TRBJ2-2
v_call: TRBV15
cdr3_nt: TGTGCCACCAGCAGAGGTAGAGGGAGGAGGGTCCCCGGGGAGCTGTTTTTT
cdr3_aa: CATSRGRGRRVPGELFF

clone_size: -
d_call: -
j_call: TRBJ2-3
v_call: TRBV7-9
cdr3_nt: TGTGCCAGCAGCCCTAGCACAGATACGCAGTATTTT
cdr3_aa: CASSPSTDTQYF

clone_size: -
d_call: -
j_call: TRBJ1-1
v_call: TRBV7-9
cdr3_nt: TGTGCCAGCAGCTTAGAAGTGGGGGGCACTGAAGCTTTCTTT
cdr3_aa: CASSLEVGGTEAFF

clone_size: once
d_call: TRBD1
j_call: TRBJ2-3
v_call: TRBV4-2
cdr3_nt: TGTGCCAGCAGCCGCGGACAGGGTGGAGATACGCAGTATTTT
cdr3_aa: CASSRGQGGDTQYF

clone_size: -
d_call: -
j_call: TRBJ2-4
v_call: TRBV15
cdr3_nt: TGTGCCACCAGCAGAGATCTCGGGCAGGGCCTAGCCAAAAACATTCAGTACTTC
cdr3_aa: CATSRDLGQGLAKNIQYF

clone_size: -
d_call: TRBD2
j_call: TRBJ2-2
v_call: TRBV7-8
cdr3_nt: TGTGCCAGCAGCTTACGGGGGGGGGTGACCGGGGAGCTGTTTTTT
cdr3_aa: CASSLRGGVTGELFF

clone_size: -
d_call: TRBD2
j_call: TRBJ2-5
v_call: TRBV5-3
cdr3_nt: TGTGCCAGAAGCGACAGCGGGGGGGCTGCAGAGACCCAGTACTTC
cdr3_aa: CARSDSGGAAETQYF

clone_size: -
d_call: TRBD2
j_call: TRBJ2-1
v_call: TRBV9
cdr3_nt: TGTGCCAGCAGCGTAGTAGCGGGGGGGCTCAATGAGCAGTTCTTC
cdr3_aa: CASSVVAGGLNEQFF

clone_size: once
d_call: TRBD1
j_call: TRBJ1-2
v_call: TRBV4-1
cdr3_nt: TGCGCCAGCAGCCAACCAGGGACAGGGGGCACCTATGGCTACACCTTC
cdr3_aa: CASSQPGTGGTYGYTF

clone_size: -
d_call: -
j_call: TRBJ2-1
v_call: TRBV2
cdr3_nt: TGTGCCAGCAGACAGACGGTCAATGAGCAGTTCTTC
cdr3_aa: CASRQTVNEQFF

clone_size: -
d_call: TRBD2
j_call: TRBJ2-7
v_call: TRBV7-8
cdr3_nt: TGTGCCAGCAGCCCCCGGGGGGGGGCCCCGGGGGAGCAGTACTTC
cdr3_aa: CASSPRGGAPGEQYF

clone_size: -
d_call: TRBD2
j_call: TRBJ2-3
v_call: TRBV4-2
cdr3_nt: TGTGCCAGCAGCCGACTAGCGGGGAGCACAGATACGCAGTATTTT
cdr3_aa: CASSRLAGSTDTQYF

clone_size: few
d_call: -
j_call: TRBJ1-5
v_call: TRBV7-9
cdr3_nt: TGTGCCAGCAGCTTAATGGGCAGGGGCGATCAGCCCCAGCATTTT
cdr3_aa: CASSLMGRGDQPQHF

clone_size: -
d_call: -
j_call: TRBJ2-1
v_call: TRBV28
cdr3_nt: TGTGCCGTCGGGGGTGGCTCCTACAATGAGCAGTTCTTC
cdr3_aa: CAVGGGSYNEQFF

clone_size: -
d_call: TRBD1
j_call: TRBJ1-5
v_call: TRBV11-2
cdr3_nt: TGTGCCAGCAGCCGCACAGGGGTTCAGCCCCAGCATTTT
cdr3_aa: CASSRTGVQPQHF

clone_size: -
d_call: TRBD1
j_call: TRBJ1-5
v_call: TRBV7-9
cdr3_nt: TGTGCCAGCAGCGCGGGACAGGGGGGCAATCAGCCCCAGCATTTT
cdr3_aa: CASSAGQGGNQPQHF

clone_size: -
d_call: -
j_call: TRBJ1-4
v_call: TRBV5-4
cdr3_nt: TGTGCCAGCAGCTTCCAGACAGGAACTGATGAAAAACTGTTTTTT
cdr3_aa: CASSFQTGTDEKLFF

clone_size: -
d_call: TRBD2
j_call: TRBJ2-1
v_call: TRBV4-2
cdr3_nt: TGTGCCAGCAGCCCCAGAGCGGGGACGGTCAACAATGAGCAGTTCTTC
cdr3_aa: CASSPRAGTVNNEQFF